Reported below is one TCR beta chain. Its antigen is unknown. Time point given: patch test 3, about 24 weeks after DPC sensitization. Stated treatment: therapeutic diphenylcyclopropenone sensitization with weekly scalp DPC. Alopecia patients, 18 to 70 years old and DPC-suitable, served as donors. The data are from a study of human T cells and chemical hapten exposure. Study details: In the sensitization step, 2% DPC was placed on roughly 2 cm by roughly 2 cm of upper inner arm skin. Findings and limits, study-wide: DPC sensitization left the count of TCRs above 1 in 1000 unchanged.

One entry per CDR3 protein results from TCRdb running MiXCR on the RACE reads. The sample shows some 110,000 distinct CDR3 sequences, about 11% of them seen only once. This CDR3 is 12 amino acids long. The germline gives CDR1 DFQATT, CDR2 SNEGSKA (reference sequence). V gave up 0 bases and J gave up 5 bases, with 8 bases separating them. The origin of this receptor is a woman in her fifties or sixties with alopecia areata. Some clones in this sample may be carry-over from other donors' samples. The rearrangement links TRBV20-1 to TRBJ2-7; D gene uncertain. The sample here was whole blood, taken in connection with sensitization to the hapten diphenylcyclopropenone (DPC). CDR3 coding DNA: TGCAGTGCTAGAGATAGCACAGACGAGCAGTACTTC. It is translated as CSARDSTDEQYF.